The entry below describes one T cell receptor (beta chain). The CDR3 spans 19 residues. Deletions cut 8 bases from V and 0 bases from J, with 28 bases between. Germline lookup yields CDR1 SNHLY and CDR2 FYNNEI. Produced via immunoSEQ multiplex PCR; TCRdb's table is partial and in-frame only. Seen here are 130,000 to 150,000 clones, about 85% observed once, and the top ten hold 35% to 40%. The record originates from a study of blood T cell repertoires in COVID-19. Material for sequencing was peripheral blood. This clonotype originated in a human donor in a cohort sampled during active COVID-19. V and J are TRBV2 and TRBJ1-1; weak D call: TRBD1 (5 bases). The CDR3 sequence is CASQQMGGQDRYMNTEAFF. The CDR3 region has the DNA TGTGCCAGCCAGCAGATGGGGGGTCAAGACCGGTACATGAACACTGAAGCTTTCTTT.